One and the same sample provided the 3 T cell receptor beta chains below, sequenced in a study of T-cell reconstitution after alpha-beta-depleted transplantation in children. Molecular barcoding with unique molecular identifiers was used for the TCRbeta library. A single record per CDR3 protein comes from TCRdb applying MiXCR to the PCR reads. The sample yields about 610,000 distinct CDR3 sequences, about 10% seen once. The starting material was PBMCs from the stem cell graft donor, obtained from the stem cell graft. The receptors stem from a human donor who donated a stem cell graft to a child with acute myeloid leukemia.

This clonotype showed up just a few times. The chain links TRBV30 to TRBJ1-5; D is perhaps TRBD1 (6 bases). This CDR3 region has 14 residues. The germline V and J ends were trimmed by 3 bases and 4 bases, with 13 bases remaining between them. From germline, CDR1 is GTSNPN and CDR2 SVGIG (reference sequence). The CDR3 region is CAWSPGQWNQPQHF. Here the CDR3 DNA reads TGTGCCTGGAGCCCTGGACAGTGGAATCAGCCCCAGCATTTT.

In nucleotides, the CDR3 is TGTGCCAGCAGGGTGGACAGGGGGTCCAATCAGCCCCAGCATTTT. Translation gives CASRVDRGSNQPQHF. This rearrangement joins TRBV2 to TRBJ1-5; 10 bases line up with TRBD1. The germline gives CDR1 SNHLY, CDR2 FYNNEI. The CDR3 spans 15 residues. V gave up 6 bases and J gave up 3 bases; unmatched junction bases: 5.

The genes are TRBV24-1 and TRBJ1-4; 8 bases match TRBD1. V shed 3 bases, J shed 3 bases, and the junction held 5 bases outside the gene matches. Germline CDR1 is KGHDR and CDR2 is SFDVKD. CDR3 length: 16 amino acids. The CDR3 reads CATSDPKTGANEKLFF. In DNA form, the CDR3 reads TGTGCCACCAGTGATCCGAAGACAGGGGCTAATGAAAAACTGTTTTTT.